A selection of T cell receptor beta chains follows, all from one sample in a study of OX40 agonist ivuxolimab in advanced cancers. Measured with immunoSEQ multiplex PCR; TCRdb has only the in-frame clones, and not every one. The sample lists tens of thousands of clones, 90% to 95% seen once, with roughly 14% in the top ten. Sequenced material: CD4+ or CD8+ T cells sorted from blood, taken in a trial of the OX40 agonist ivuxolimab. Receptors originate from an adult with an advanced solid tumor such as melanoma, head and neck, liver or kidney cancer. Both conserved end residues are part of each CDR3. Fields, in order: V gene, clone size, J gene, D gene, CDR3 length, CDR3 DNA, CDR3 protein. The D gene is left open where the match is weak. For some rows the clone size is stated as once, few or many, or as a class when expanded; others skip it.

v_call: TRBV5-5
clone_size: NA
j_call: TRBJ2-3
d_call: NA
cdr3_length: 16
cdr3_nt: TGTGCCAGCAGCTCCCTGGGGGGGCGGATTGGAGATACGCAGTATTTT
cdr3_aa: CASSSLGGRIGDTQYF

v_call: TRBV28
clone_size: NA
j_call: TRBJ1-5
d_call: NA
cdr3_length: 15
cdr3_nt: TGTGCCAGCAGTTTAGACCGGGGTTGGCGGGAGCCCCAGCATTTT
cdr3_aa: CASSLDRGWREPQHF

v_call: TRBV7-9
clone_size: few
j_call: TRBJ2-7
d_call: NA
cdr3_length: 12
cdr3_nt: TGTGCCAGCAGTCGAGGACAGTACGAGCAGTACTTC
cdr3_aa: CASSRGQYEQYF

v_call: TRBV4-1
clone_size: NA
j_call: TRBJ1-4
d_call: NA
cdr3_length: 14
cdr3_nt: TGCGCCAGCAGCCAAGATTCCCAGGGCGAAAAACTGTTTTTT
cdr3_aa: CASSQDSQGEKLFF

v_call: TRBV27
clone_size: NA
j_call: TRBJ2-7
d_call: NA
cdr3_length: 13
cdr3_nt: TGTGCCAGCAGTATAGGACAGTCCTACGAGCAGTACTTC
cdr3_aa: CASSIGQSYEQYF

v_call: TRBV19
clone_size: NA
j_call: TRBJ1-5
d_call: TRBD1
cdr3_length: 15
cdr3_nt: TGTGCCAGTAGCCTTCGACAGGGATTCAATCAGCCCCAGCATTTT
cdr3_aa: CASSLRQGFNQPQHF

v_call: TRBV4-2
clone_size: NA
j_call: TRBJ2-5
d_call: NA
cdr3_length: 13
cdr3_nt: TGTGCCAGCAGCGAAGAGCGGCTAGAGACCCAGTACTTC
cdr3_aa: CASSEERLETQYF

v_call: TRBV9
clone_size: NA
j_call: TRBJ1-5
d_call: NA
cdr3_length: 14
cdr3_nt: TGTGCCAGCAGCGCGGGACCGAGCAATCAGCCCCAGCATTTT
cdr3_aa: CASSAGPSNQPQHF

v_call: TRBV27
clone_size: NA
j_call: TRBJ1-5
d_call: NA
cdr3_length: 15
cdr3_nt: TGTGCCAGCAGTTTATCCCAGGGTAGCAATCAGCCCCAGCATTTT
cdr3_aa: CASSLSQGSNQPQHF

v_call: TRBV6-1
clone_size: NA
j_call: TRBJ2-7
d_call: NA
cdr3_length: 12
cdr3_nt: TGTGCCAGCAGTGGACAGGTCTACGAGCAGTACTTC
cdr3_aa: CASSGQVYEQYF

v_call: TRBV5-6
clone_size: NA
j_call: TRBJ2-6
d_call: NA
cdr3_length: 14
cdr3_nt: TGTGCCAGCAGCTTGGGGGACGAGGCCAACGTCCTGACTTTC
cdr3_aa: CASSLGDEANVLTF

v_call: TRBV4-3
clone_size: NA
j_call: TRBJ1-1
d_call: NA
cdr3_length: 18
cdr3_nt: TGCGCCAGCAGCCAAGATCCGCCAGGGGCCGAAATGAACACTGAAGCTTTCTTT
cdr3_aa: CASSQDPPGAEMNTEAFF

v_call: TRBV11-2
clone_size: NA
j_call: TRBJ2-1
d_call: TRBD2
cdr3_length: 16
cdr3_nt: TGTGCCAGCAGCTTAGGCGGGCTAGCGGGATCCCTTGAGCAGTTCTTC
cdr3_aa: CASSLGGLAGSLEQFF

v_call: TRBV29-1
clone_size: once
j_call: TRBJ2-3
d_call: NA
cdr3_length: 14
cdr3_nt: TGCAGCGTTGAACAGGACTATAGCACAGATACGCAGTATTTT
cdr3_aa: CSVEQDYSTDTQYF

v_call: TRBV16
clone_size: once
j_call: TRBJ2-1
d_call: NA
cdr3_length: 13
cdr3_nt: TGTGCCAGCAGCCATCTGTATAAAGATGAGCAGTTCTTC
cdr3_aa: CASSHLYKDEQFF

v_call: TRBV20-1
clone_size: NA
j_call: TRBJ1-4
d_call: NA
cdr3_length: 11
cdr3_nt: TGCAGTGCGGAACAGGGTGGGGGACTGTTTTTT
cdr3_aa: CSAEQGGGLFF

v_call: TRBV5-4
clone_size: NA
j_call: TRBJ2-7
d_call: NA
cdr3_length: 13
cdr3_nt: TGTGCCAGCAGCTTGTCCAGCGGCTACGAGCAGTACTTC
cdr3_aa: CASSLSSGYEQYF

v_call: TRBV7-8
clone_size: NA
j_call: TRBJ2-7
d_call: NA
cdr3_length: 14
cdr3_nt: TGTGCCAGCAGCTACCTAGCGCTCTCCTACGAGCAGTACTTC
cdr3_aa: CASSYLALSYEQYF

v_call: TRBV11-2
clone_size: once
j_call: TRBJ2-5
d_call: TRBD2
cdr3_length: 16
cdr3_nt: TGTGCCAGCAGCTGGGGACTAGCGGCAAACCAAGAGACCCAGTACTTC
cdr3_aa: CASSWGLAANQETQYF